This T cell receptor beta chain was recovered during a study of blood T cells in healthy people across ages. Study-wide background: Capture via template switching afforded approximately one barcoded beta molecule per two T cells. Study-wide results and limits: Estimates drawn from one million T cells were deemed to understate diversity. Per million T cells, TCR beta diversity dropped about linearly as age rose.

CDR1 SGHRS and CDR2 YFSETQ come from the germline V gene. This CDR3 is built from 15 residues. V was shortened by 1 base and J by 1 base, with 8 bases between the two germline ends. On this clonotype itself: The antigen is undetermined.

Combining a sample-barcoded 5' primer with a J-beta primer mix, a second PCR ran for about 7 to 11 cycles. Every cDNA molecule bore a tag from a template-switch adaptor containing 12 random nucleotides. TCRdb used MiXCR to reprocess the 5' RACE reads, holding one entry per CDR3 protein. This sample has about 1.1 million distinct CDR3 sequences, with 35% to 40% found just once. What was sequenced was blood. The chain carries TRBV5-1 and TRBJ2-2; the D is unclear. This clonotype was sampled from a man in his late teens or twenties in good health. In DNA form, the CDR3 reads TGCGCCAGCAGCTTGAAGGTATTGAACACCGGGGAGCTGTTTTTT. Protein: CASSLKVLNTGELFF.